The clone carrying this T cell receptor beta chain was counted between two and nine times. Its antigen is still unknown. The data stem from a study of T cells in Graves' hyperthyroidism and ophthalmopathy. Study observations and caveats: The authors' 13 V-J model separated ophthalmopathy from stable hyperthyroidism.

Regions amplified from RNA transcripts were the TCR beta CDR3 regions. A set of HTBI primers served as the primers for a first-round RT-PCR of the TCR CDR3. TCRdb re-called the multiplex PCR reads with MiXCR, one entry per CDR3 protein. The table records 550,000 to 600,000 distinct CDR3 sequences, approximately 14% of them present only once. The CDR3 extends over 18 amino acids. Germline V gene sequence: CDR1 MNHEY, CDR2 SVGEGT. V lost 7 bases, J lost 0 bases, and 13 bases stayed unmatched. The sequencing sample was made of blood. The receptor comes from a woman aged 18 to 35 with Graves' ophthalmopathy. The genes are TRBV6-2 or TRBV6-3 and TRBJ1-1; 11 bases align to TRBD1. CDR3 amino acids: CASTPERTGGAVNTEAFF. Written as DNA, the CDR3 is TGTGCCAGCACCCCGGAGAGGACAGGGGGCGCAGTGAACACTGAAGCTTTCTTT.